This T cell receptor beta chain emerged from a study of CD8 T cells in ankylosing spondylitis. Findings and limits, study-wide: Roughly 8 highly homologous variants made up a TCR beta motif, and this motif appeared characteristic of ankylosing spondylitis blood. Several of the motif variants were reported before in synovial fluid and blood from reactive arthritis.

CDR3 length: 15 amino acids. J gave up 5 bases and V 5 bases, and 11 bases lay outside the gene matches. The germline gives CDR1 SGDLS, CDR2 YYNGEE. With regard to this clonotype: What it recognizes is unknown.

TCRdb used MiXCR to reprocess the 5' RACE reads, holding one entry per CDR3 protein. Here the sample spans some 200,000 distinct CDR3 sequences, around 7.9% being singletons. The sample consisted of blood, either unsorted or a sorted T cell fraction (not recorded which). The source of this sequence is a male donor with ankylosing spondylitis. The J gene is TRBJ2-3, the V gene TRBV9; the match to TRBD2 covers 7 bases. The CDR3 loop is CASSGGSRGGDTQYF. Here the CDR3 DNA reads TGTGCCAGCAGTGGTGGAAGCCGCGGGGGAGATACGCAGTATTTT.